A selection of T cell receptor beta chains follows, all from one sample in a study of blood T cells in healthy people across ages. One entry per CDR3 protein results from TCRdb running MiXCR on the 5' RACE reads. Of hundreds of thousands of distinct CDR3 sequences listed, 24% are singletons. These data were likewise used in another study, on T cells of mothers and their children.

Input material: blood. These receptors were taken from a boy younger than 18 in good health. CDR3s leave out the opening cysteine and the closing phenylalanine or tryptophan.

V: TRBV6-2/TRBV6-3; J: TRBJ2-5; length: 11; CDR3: ASSRDTQETQY
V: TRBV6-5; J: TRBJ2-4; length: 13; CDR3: ASSPETLAKNIQY
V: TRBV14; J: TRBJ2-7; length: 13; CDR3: ASSLSAGVNNEQY
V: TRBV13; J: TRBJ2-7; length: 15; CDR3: ASSLEGLAGGAYEQY
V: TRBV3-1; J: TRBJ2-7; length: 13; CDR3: ASSQEGFPSYEQY
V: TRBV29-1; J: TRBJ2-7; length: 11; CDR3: SVSGKSTYEQY
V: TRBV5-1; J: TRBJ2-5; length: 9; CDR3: ASSSATDQY
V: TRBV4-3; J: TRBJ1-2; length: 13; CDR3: ASSQDPTGGIGYT
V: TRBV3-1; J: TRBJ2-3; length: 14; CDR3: ASSPRTSGYSDTQY
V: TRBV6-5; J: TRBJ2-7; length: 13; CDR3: ASSYSLGANYEQY
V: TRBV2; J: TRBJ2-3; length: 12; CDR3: ASEGQGSTDTQY
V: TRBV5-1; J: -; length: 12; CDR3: ASGEWDGYYEQY
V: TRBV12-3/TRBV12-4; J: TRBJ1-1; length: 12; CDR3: ASSLGTGYTEAF
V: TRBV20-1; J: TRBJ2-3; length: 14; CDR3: SARGPGRASTDTQY
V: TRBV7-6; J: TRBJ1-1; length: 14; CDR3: ASSSREGGRWTEAF
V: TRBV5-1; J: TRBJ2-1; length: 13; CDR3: ASIVGTANTNEQF
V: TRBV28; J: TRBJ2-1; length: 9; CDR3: ASRQVREQF
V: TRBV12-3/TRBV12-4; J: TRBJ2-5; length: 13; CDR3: ASSSGTGGGETQY
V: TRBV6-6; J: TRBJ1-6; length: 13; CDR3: ASRTSGARDSPLH
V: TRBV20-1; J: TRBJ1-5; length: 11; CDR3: SASWGGSQPQH
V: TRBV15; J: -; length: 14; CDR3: ATSRGRTQIPYEQY
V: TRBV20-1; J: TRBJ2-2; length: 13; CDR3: SAHTGTVDTGELF
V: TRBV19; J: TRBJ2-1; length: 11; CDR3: ASSLSLTGGQF
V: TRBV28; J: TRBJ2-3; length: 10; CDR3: ASVRGADTQY
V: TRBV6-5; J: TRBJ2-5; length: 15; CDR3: ASSYSFLAGGQETQY
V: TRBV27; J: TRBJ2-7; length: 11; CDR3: ASRASGLAGGY
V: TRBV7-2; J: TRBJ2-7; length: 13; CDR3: ASSDTGETLYEQY
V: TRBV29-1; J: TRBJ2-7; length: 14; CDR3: SVDGLGDTSSYEQY
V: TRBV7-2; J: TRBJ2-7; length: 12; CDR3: ASSPTRDFYEQY
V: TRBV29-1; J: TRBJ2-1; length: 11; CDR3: SVVWEAYNEQF
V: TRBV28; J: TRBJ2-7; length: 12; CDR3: ASNRPSTAYEQY
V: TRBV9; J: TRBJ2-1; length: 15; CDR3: ASGRGTAGATYNEQF
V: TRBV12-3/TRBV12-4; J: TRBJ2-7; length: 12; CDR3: ASSLGGVAYEQY
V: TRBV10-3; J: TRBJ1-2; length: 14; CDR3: ATHPLKARLDYGYT
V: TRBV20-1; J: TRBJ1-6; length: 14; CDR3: SARDWDSSYNSPLH
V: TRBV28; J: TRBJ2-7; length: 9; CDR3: ASSPRYEQY
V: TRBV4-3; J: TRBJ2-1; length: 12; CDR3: ASSQETSFNEQF
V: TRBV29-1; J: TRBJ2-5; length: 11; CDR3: SVRQGGQETQY
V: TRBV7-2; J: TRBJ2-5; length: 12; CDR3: ASSLAGAGLEQY
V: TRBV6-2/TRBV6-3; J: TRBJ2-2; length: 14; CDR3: ASSYAWGSNTGELF
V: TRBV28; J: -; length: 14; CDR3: AGSSPGGLSTYEQY